The 31 T cell receptor beta chains below were found in one sample sequenced in a study of blood T cell repertoires in COVID-19. TCRdb's copy holds only in-frame clones and misses some; the assay was immunoSEQ multiplex PCR. The sample yields roughly 290,000 clones, over 75% seen once. The sequencing sample was made of peripheral blood. The receptor source for this set is a woman aged 30 to 39 with COVID-19, enrolled during active disease.

The chain employs TRBV29-1 and TRBJ2-5, with D tentatively TRBD2 (5 bases). The CDR3 totals 14 residues. The V end lost 5 bases, the J end lost 5 bases, and 18 bases lay between the germline ends. Germline V gives CDR1 SQVTM, CDR2 ANQGSEA. This chain's CDR3 is CSVRVRITGETQYF. The CDR3 bases are TGCAGCGTTAGGGTTAGGATCACGGGGGAGACCCAGTACTTC.

This chain connects TRBV19 to TRBJ1-4; D ambiguous. CDR1 is LNHDA, CDR2 SQIVND, per germline (reference sequence). This CDR3 comprises 15 residues. Between the trimmed V and J ends, which lost 6 bases and 3 bases, there was a span of 14 bases. CDR3 region: CASSPGMGSNEKLFF. CDR3 in DNA: TGTGCCAGTAGCCCGGGAATGGGCTCTAATGAAAAACTGTTTTTT.

The chain couples TRBV5-1 to TRBJ2-1, with 7 bases that match TRBD2. The CDR3 length is 14 residues. The trim removed 4 bases at V and 3 bases at J, leaving 4 bases unmatched. In germline, CDR1 is SGHRS, CDR2 YFSETQ. The CDR3: CASSPTSVYNEQFF. CDR3 nucleotide sequence: TGCGCCAGCAGCCCAACTAGCGTCTACAATGAGCAGTTCTTC.

This chain links TRBV7-3 with TRBJ1-5, with D tentatively TRBD1 (5 bases). The CDR3 is 15 amino acids. CDR1 and CDR2 (germline): SGHTA, FQGTGA. The germline V and J ends were trimmed by 0 bases and 4 bases, with 10 bases remaining between them. This CDR3 is CASSLTGGSNQPQHF. CDR3 coding DNA: TGTGCCAGCAGCTTAACGGGGGGGTCAAATCAGCCCCAGCATTTT.

The genes are TRBV28 and TRBJ1-4; D unresolved. CDR3 size: 14 residues. Germline-derived CDR1 and CDR2 are MDHEN and SYDVKM. Trimming cost V 7 bases and J 4 bases, with 13 bases left between them. The CDR3 coding sequence is TGTGCCAGCAACTCAGCGGGATATAATGAAAAACTGTTTTTT. It is translated as CASNSAGYNEKLFF.

J is TRBJ1-2 and V is TRBV20-1, with D perhaps matching TRBD1 (5 bases). The V end lost 6 bases, the J end lost 8 bases, and 13 bases lay between the germline ends. CDR1 and CDR2 (germline): DFQATT, SNEGSKA (reference sequence). The CDR3 consists of 11 residues. The CDR3 reads CSARTGRGYTF. Here the CDR3 DNA reads TGCAGTGCCAGAACAGGCAGGGGCTACACCTTC.

The count of this clone is one. The chain employs TRBV28 and TRBJ1-6; 8 nucleotides agree with TRBD1. Germline V CDR1 and CDR2: MDHEN, SYDVKM. The V and J ends lost 4 bases and 7 bases, in that order; junction bases with no gene match: 3. The length of the CDR3 is 14 residues. Here the CDR3 DNA reads TGTGCCAGCAGTTCACAGGGGGAGAATTCACCCCTCCACTTT. Its protein is CASSSQGENSPLHF.

The chain joins TRBV13 to TRBJ2-3; D is unclear. The CDR3 is 17 residues long. V lost 1 base, J lost 4 bases, and 18 bases lay in between. Germline CDR1 reads PRHDT; CDR2 reads FYEKMQ (reference sequence). CDR3 sequence: CASSLVVGGQVSDTQYF. CDR3 coding DNA: TGTGCCAGCAGCTTAGTTGTTGGTGGGCAGGTGTCAGATACGCAGTATTTT.

V usage is TRBV7-8 and J usage is TRBJ1-1; 7 positions match TRBD1. Germline V gene data show CDR1 as SGHVS and CDR2 as FQNEAQ. V shed 6 bases, J shed 6 bases, and the junction held 10 bases outside the gene matches. This CDR3 has 14 residues. The CDR3 here is CASSFDRAGAEAFF. CDR3 nucleotide sequence: TGTGCCAGCAGTTTTGACAGGGCAGGAGCTGAAGCTTTCTTT.

Only one count was recorded for this clone. The V and J genes are TRBV4-2 and TRBJ1-2; tentatively, D is TRBD1 (5 bases). V dropped 4 bases and J dropped 7 bases, with 13 bases sitting between them. This CDR3 comprises 13 residues. CDR1 LGHNA and CDR2 YNFKEQ come from the germline V gene. This CDR3 reads CASSPQGRSGYTF. CDR3 nucleotide sequence: TGTGCCAGCAGCCCGCAGGGAAGGTCTGGCTACACCTTC.

This rearrangement joins TRBV11-3 to TRBJ2-2; TRBD1 might be the D (6 bases). Germline CDR1 and CDR2: SGHNT and YENEEA. V lost 1 base and J lost 0, with 6 bases in between. This CDR3 has 15 amino acids. The DNA of the CDR3 is TGTGCCAGCAGCTTAGGGACAGCGAACACCGGGGAGCTGTTTTTT. Encoded protein: CASSLGTANTGELFF.

About this clone: Other DNA sequences from this sample encode an identical CDR3 as well. The V gene is TRBV11-2, the J gene TRBJ2-7; D is possibly TRBD1 (5 bases). Trimming shortened V by 4 bases and J by 4 bases, and 8 bases separated the two germline ends. The CDR3 is 12 amino acids. Germline CDR1 and CDR2: SGHAT and FQNNGV. CDR3 in amino acids: CASSSQGYEQYF. The CDR3 DNA is TGTGCCAGCAGCTCCCAGGGATACGAGCAGTACTTC. Together with reference TRBV11-2 and TRBJ2-7, the CDR3 gives the full variable domain: EAGVAQSPRYKIIEKRQSVAFWCNPISGHATLYWYQQILGQGPKLLIQFQNNGVVDDSQLPKDRFSAERLKGVDSTLKIQPAKLEDSAVYLCASSSQGYEQYFGPGTRLTVT.

V and J are TRBV3-1 (or the pseudogene TRBV3-2) and TRBJ1-1; D gene uncertain. Germline CDR1 is LGHDT and CDR2 is YNNKEL (reference sequence). The germline V and J ends were trimmed by 0 bases and 1 base, with 15 bases remaining between them. The CDR3 is 17 amino acids. CDR3 loop: CASSQDTQVTQNTEAFF. Here the CDR3 DNA reads TGTGCCAGCAGCCAAGATACGCAGGTAACCCAGAACACTGAAGCTTTCTTT.

The rearrangement uses TRBV28 and TRBJ2-5, with 12 bases aligning to TRBD1. V was clipped by 6 bases and J by 5 bases; unmatched bases: 4. Germline V CDR1 and CDR2: MDHEN, SYDVKM. This CDR3 spans 14 amino acids. The CDR3 protein is CASRGQGAGETQYF. CDR3 bases: TGTGCCAGCAGGGGACAGGGGGCTGGGGAGACCCAGTACTTC.

The chain has TRBV27 and TRBJ1-2; 7 positions match TRBD1. CDR3 length: 17 amino acids. The germline CDR1 and CDR2 sequences are MNHEY and SMNVEV (reference sequence). Trimming at V came to 5 bases and at J to 6 bases, leaving 18 bases not matched to a gene. CDR3 amino acids: CASSLMGTARLLNGYTF. DNA of the CDR3: TGTGCCAGCAGTCTGATGGGGACAGCGCGTCTCCTGAATGGCTACACCTTC.

The J gene is TRBJ2-7, the V gene TRBV10-2; 11 nucleotides agree with TRBD1. CDR1 is WSHSY, CDR2 SAAADI, per germline. This CDR3 is 14 amino acids long. Losses at the gene ends were 6 bases for V and 2 bases for J; bases not matched to a gene: 3. For the CDR3, the DNA is TGCGCCAGCAGGAGGGGACAGGGGGCCTACGAGCAGTACTTC. It translates to CASRRGQGAYEQYF.

This clone has a single count. The chain has TRBV15 and TRBJ2-5; 7 nucleotides line up with TRBD2. Trimming at V came to 1 base and at J to 2 bases, leaving 4 bases not matched to a gene. There are 15 residues in the CDR3. Germline assignment: CDR1 LNHNV and CDR2 YYDKDF (reference sequence). In DNA, the CDR3 is TGTGCCACCAGCAGAGGGGGGGAGGGACAAGAGACCCAGTACTTC. This encodes CATSRGGEGQETQYF.

This clone was observed a few times. This sequence joins TRBV6-5 and TRBJ2-1; 11 bases fit TRBD2. This CDR3 is built from 14 residues. The junction had 5 bases not matched to a gene; V was cut back by 6 bases and J by 7 bases. Germline V gene sequence: CDR1 MNHEY, CDR2 SVGAGI. The CDR3 sequence is CASRPRLAGNEQFF. The CDR3, as DNA: TGTGCCAGCAGACCGAGACTAGCGGGAAATGAGCAGTTCTTC.

This chain connects TRBV11-3 to TRBJ2-2, with 8 positions matching TRBD1. The CDR3 covers 15 residues. The germline CDR1 and CDR2 sequences are SGHNT and YENEEA. The V segment lost 5 bases and the J segment 4 bases; nucleotides outside the gene matches: 6. The CDR3 loop reads CASSPQGESTGELFF. In DNA form, the CDR3 reads TGTGCCAGCAGCCCACAGGGGGAGAGCACCGGGGAGCTGTTTTTT.

This sequence joins TRBV24-1 and TRBJ2-3, with TRBD2 identical over 7 bases. Trimming at V came to 3 bases and at J to 4 bases, leaving 9 bases not matched to a gene. Germline lookup yields CDR1 KGHDR and CDR2 SFDVKD. This CDR3 is built from 16 residues. The chain's CDR3 is CATSDTGGPRPDTQYF. The CDR3 DNA reads TGTGCCACCAGTGATACGGGAGGCCCCCGACCAGATACGCAGTATTTT.

The chain employs TRBV5-1 and TRBJ2-6; a weak D match, TRBD2 (5 bases). The CDR3 loop spans 16 amino acids. Trimming cost V 3 bases and J 0 bases, with 10 bases left between them. Germline CDR1 and CDR2: SGHRS and YFSETQ. Written as DNA, the CDR3 is TGCGCCAGCAGCTCCGGAGCGGTCTCTGGGGCCAACGTCCTGACTTTC. It is translated as CASSSGAVSGANVLTF. The full variable domain, rest sourced from reference TRBV5-1 and TRBJ2-6, is KAGVTQTPRYLIKTRGQQVTLSCSPISGHRSVSWYQQTPGQGLQFLFEYFSETQRNKGNFPGRFSGRQFSNSRSEMNVSTLELGDSALYLCASSSGAVSGANVLTFGAGSRLTVL.

The gene calls are TRBV7-2 and TRBJ2-7; TRBD2 aligns across 14 bases. The CDR3 totals 14 residues. CDR1 SGHTA and CDR2 FQGNSA come from the germline V gene. V dropped 4 bases and J dropped 6; count of bases not matched to a gene: 2. The CDR3 bases are TGTGCCAGCAGCTCGGGACTAGCGGGAGCCGAGCAGTACTTC. The encoded protein is CASSSGLAGAEQYF. The complete variable domain, with remaining parts taken from reference TRBV7-2 and TRBJ2-7, reads GAGVSQSPSNKVTEKGKDVELRCDPISGHTALYWYRQSLGQGLEFLIYFQGNSAPDKSGLPSDRFSAERTGGSVSTLTIQRTQQEDSAVYLCASSSGLAGAEQYFGPGTRLTVT.

The rearrangement joins TRBV12-3 or TRBV12-4 to TRBJ1-2; a possible D gene is TRBD1 (5 bases). The V gene lost 10 bases and the J gene lost 7 bases, with 16 bases spanning the gap. The CDR3 is 12 residues long. The CDR3: CATSGEEAGYTF. The CDR3 DNA reads TGTGCCACCTCGGGGGAAGAGGCTGGCTACACCTTC.

V usage is TRBV6-1 and J usage is TRBJ2-7; 13 bases match TRBD2. CDR1 and CDR2 from the germline V gene are MNHNS and SASEGT. The length of the CDR3 is 17 residues. Trimming removed 3 bases from V and 6 bases from J; junction bases left unmatched: 11. CDR3 amino acids: CASSEGGGLAGYREQYF. DNA for the CDR3: TGTGCCAGCAGTGAGGGGGGGGGACTAGCGGGATACCGCGAGCAGTACTTC.

The V gene is TRBV29-1, the J gene TRBJ2-7; 7 bases line up with TRBD2. The CDR3 contains 13 residues. Germline assignment: CDR1 SQVTM and CDR2 ANQGSEA. V gave up 5 bases and J gave up 5 bases; unmatched junction bases: 9. Written as DNA, the CDR3 is TGCAGCGTTCGAGCGGGAAGTTACCACGAGCAGTACTTC. It encodes CSVRAGSYHEQYF.

This clone was observed once. The CDR3 loop reads CASSYSNRGSGGYTF. In DNA form, the CDR3 reads TGTGCCAGCAGTTACTCTAACAGGGGAAGCGGTGGCTACACCTTC. The chain combines TRBV6-5 with TRBJ1-2; 7 bases line up with TRBD1. The CDR3 spans 15 residues. The germline V gene encodes CDR1 MNHEY and CDR2 SVGAGI. J lost 7 bases, V lost 0 bases, and 8 bases had no gene match.

The sample holds a few counts of this clone. V is TRBV28 and J is TRBJ1-2, with 10 bases fitting TRBD1. This CDR3 spans 18 amino acids. Germline CDR1 and CDR2: MDHEN and SYDVKM. V lost 1 base and J lost 2; bases outside the gene matches: 10. In DNA form, the CDR3 reads TGTGCCAGCAGTTTATCTGGACAGGGGGTTAATAGAAACTATGGCTACACCTTC. It encodes CASSLSGQGVNRNYGYTF.

The gene calls are TRBV5-1 and TRBJ2-3; tentative D call: TRBD2 (5 bases). V gave up 4 bases and J gave up 0 bases, with 12 bases separating them. The CDR3 sequence is 15 residues long. The V gene's germline CDR1 is SGHRS and CDR2 YFSETQ. This chain's CDR3 is CASSRGSTSTDTQYF. The CDR3 DNA sequence: TGCGCCAGCAGCCGAGGGTCCACTAGCACAGATACGCAGTATTTT.

The rearrangement uses TRBV9 and TRBJ2-1, with no clear D. The CDR3 spans 13 residues. Deletions cut 1 base from V and 5 bases from J, with 7 bases between. Germline V gene data show CDR1 as SGDLS and CDR2 as YYNGEE. The CDR3 coding sequence is TGTGCCAGCAGCGTACTCCCAGACAATGAGCAGTTCTTC. Translating it yields CASSVLPDNEQFF.

This sequence joins TRBV7-2 and TRBJ2-7; 7 nucleotides agree with TRBD1. V was pared by 4 bases and J by 0 bases, with 6 bases of the junction left unmatched. This CDR3 is built from 15 residues. The germline V gene has CDR1 SGHTA and CDR2 FQGNSA. CDR3 in amino acids: CASSSTTGISYEQYF. CDR3 nucleotide sequence: TGTGCCAGCAGCTCAACGACAGGGATCTCCTACGAGCAGTACTTC.

The J gene is TRBJ1-3, the V gene TRBV30; D remains ambiguous. The V end was cut by 0 bases, the J end by 0 bases, with 12 bases between. The CDR3 is 16 amino acids. CDR1 and CDR2 from the germline V gene are GTSNPN and SVGIG (reference sequence). DNA of the CDR3: TGTGCCTGGAGTGTACATGTGGCCTCCTCTGGAAACACCATATATTTT. Translated: CAWSVHVASSGNTIYF.